The clone carrying this T cell receptor (beta chain) was detected only a few times. Its antigen is not identified. TCR beta cDNA was prepared out of roughly 0.45 ug total RNA by means of a constant-region primer. Three nested multiplex PCR rounds, a slightly modified ARM-PCR, produced the libraries for TCR beta. For roughly 11 cycles apiece, the opening two PCR rounds ran with TRBV1-TRBV30 forward primers and a C-beta reverse primer. TCRdb analysed the multiplex PCR reads with MiXCR anew, one entry per CDR3 protein. The sample comprises 99,000 or so distinct CDR3 sequences, approximately 71% of which are singletons, and around 9.5% rests with the top ten. The study co-extracted DNA and RNA from 20-30 mg of unsorted bulk tissue. Chronic HBV infection affected patients, none of whom had received treatment. Five separate regions were sampled from each tumor. This sample was taken from a study of tumor-infiltrating lymphocytes in primary liver carcinoma. Study-wide results and limits: Tumor-adjacent and tumor-blood pairs overlapped less than tumor region pairs did.

The CDR3 has 14 residues. The trim removed 4 bases at V and 3 bases at J, leaving 7 bases unmatched. The germline V gene has CDR1 SGHNT and CDR2 YYREEE (reference sequence). The receptor's source is a woman in her sixties or seventies with primary liver carcinoma and hepatitis B virus infection. This chain connects TRBV5-4 to TRBJ2-7; 7 bases line up with TRBD2. Sequenced input: liver tumor tissue from sampling region 5. Subset indicated: tumor region T5, tumor centre. This chain's CDR3 is CASSRNSGDYEQYF. Here the CDR3 DNA reads TGTGCCAGCAGCCGGAACAGCGGGGACTACGAGCAGTACTTC.